This T cell receptor (beta chain) was sequenced during a study of cytomegalovirus exposure and HLA in healthy donors (dated by TCRdb to about 2017). In the study overall: According to an earlier analysis of 587 of the donors, 150 million to 200 million T cells yielded 100 million or so unique TCR beta sequences and approximately 280 Gb of sequence data. About 280 gigabases of sequencing data and around 90 million unique TCR sequences made up an early release that covered nearly 650 HLA-typed donors. The genetic ancestry cluster associated with self-reported Caucasian donors included roughly four fifths of the roughly 400 genotyped donors. The study was designed to test whether signatures of past pathogen exposure could be identified by cataloging public T cell receptors. The study profiled the T cell repertoires of hundreds of subjects by immunosequencing and related them to cytomegalovirus serostatus. Along with the approximately 700-subject first cohort, a separate validation cohort of around 120 different subjects was used. To predict cytomegalovirus infection status, the study brought together high-throughput TCR immunosequencing, statistical association of individual TCRs with disease status, and machine learning. In a later analysis, previously published TCR beta repertoires from 500 to 750 donors were re-analyzed and high-resolution HLA genotyping was added so that TCR occurrence patterns could be studied. Rather than using new phenotypic data, the later analysis identified candidate immune exposures from TCR beta sequences and from how often those sequences occurred across donors. In an earlier analysis of roughly 580 of the donors, high-throughput TCR beta sequencing was used to judge whether each TCR beta V gene segment behaved as functional or pseudogenic. Alongside the repertoire data, information on donor age, sex, ethnicity and CMV serostatus was compiled. A later genetic analysis used genome-wide SNP genotypes for about three fifths of the 666 donors, treating that subset as a discovery cohort. All discovery cohort repertoires had been generated on a single sequencing platform. Class I and class II HLA loci were covered by the typing at four-digit resolution. The number of typed donors differed by locus: about 629-630 for A, B, C, DRB1 and DQB1; some 500 for DQA1; 606 for DPA1; and about 450 for DPB1. Four to six DR-DQ haplotypes were handled as single units for association and clustering because linkage in the cohort was strong. Across under 500 genotyped donors of the cohort, an average of about 220,000 unique TCR beta nucleotide sequences per donor were sequenced, and roughly 20% of those sequences were non-productive. Broader findings and caveats from the paper: Some IMGT-functional V segments, including TRBV6-2 and TRBV6-3, could not be distinguished by the 87-base-pair reads and were therefore excluded. For the cohort, immune exposure information was limited to CMV serostatus. Only TCR beta chains were sequenced in this cohort, and the absence of alpha or paired-chain data limited detectable features. According to the authors, the approach could potentially be generalized to other disease states and immunological phenotypes. At a false discovery rate of 0.05, a later analysis linked 15,000 to 20,000 TCR beta sequences to specific HLA alleles. A few of the identified cytomegalovirus-associated TCR beta chains were confirmed in vitro to be specific for cytomegalovirus antigens. Roughly uniform sequencing depth across donors was assumed in presence/absence analyses, although this assumption may not hold. The study listed 164 TCR beta chains as associated with cytomegalovirus. In an earlier analysis of some 500 of the donors, most TCR beta V segments were observed in productive rearrangements about 87% or about 30% of the time, broadly matching IMGT annotations. A further reported finding was that TCR beta sequences accurately predicted the HLA-A and HLA-B alleles for most subjects in the first cohort. Compared with equally common non-associated chains, HLA-associated TCR beta chains in a later analysis were more clonally expanded and had lower generation probabilities. Cytomegalovirus status was reported to be diagnosed by the classifier with high specificity and sensitivity in both the original and validation cohorts. Several of the top co-occurrence clusters appeared to be linked to parvovirus B19, influenza, CMV and Epstein-Barr virus, according to a later analysis. V-gene and J-gene trimming of TCR beta chains was associated with a missense DCLRE1C variant in a later genetic analysis, and the association was replicated in an independent cohort. Because some donors lacked HLA typing at each locus, the association tests relied only on the typed subset. Because counts were too low, about 17 rarely observed V segments, including chromosome 9 orphons, were excluded from the earlier analysis of around 640 of the donors. A later analysis found that most CMV-associated TCR beta chains appeared HLA-restricted, with HLA associations seemingly driven largely by CMV exposure. Compared with the 666-donor mean, donors in an Asian-associated ancestry cluster had fewer N-insertions in productive TCRs, according to a later genetic analysis. Linkage disequilibrium might explain the correlated functional status among segregating V segments, but an unknown experimental factor could not be excluded. When HLA alleles, especially DR and DQ, strongly co-occurred, TCR associations were difficult to assign to individual alleles. In a later analysis, TCR association rates were found to vary across HLA loci, with the most associated TCRs seen for DRB1 alleles and the fewest for HLA-C alleles. A cluster of highly shared sequence variants was judged likely to be a technical artifact of the sequencing pipeline. While some public TCRs were present in many individuals, most TCR sequences turned up only very rarely across donors.

V lost 0 bases and J lost 2 bases; the stretch between them is 14 bases long. The CDR3 sequence holds 16 residues, the cysteine and phenylalanine included. Kept here is only the CDR3 DNA, which spans 48 bases and is read in frame from base 1. Looking up the germline V gene (reference sequence) yields CDR1 SEHNR and CDR2 FQNEAQ. In total, fewer than 750 healthy bone marrow donors made up the cohort. At the time of sampling, all cohort members were nominally healthy, though unrecorded immune exposures were likely present. The donor was CMV seronegative and was included in the group of a few hundred seronegative cohort members. A peripheral blood sample was provided by each donor, and peripheral blood mononuclear cells were used for TCR beta sequencing. Genomic DNA was extracted from the blood cell samples with the Qiagen DNeasy Blood Extraction Kit. Notes on this clone: It lacks a known antigen. No base-level quality is on record; no much larger clone is a single base apart.

Libraries were prepared through the immunoSEQ multiplex PCR assay. For the multiplex PCR, a mixture combining 60 forward primers for TCR Vbeta segments and 13 reverse primers for TCR Jbeta segments was used. The CDR3 region of rearranged TCR beta genes was amplified from genomic DNA by a multiplex PCR assay. The amplified TCR beta libraries were sequenced on the Illumina HiSeq System as 87-base-pair reads. On the authors' methods: A later analysis counted about 80 million unique TCR beta chains across the 650 to 800 repertoires, and 9 million to 14 million of these chains were shared by at least two donors. Raw reads were error-corrected and collapsed into unique sequences by a nearest-neighbor algorithm in which closely related sequences were merged to remove PCR and sequencing errors. CDR3 sequences were aligned to IMGT reference sequences to assign V, D and J gene segments. For a sequence to be retained, a match of at least six nucleotides to both a V gene segment and a J gene segment was required. Rearrangements were called productive when the CDR3 lacked stop codons and stayed in frame with V and J; all others were non-productive. CDR3 was defined by IMGT convention, running from the second conserved V-encoded cysteine to the conserved J-encoded phenylalanine. The earlier analysis of 500 to 650 of the donors excluded any sequence lacking an unambiguous match to a single V gene segment. In an earlier analysis of approximately 500 of the donors, a V segment was called functional when productive rearrangements were above 56.7%, and segregating when the standard deviation between donors exceeded 5%. A statistical classification framework was built for diagnosing cytomegalovirus status from the catalog of TCR beta chain sequences. In a later analysis, V and J genes were assigned by comparing TCR nucleotide sequences against IMGT/GENE-DB human TR gene sequences. In a later analysis, CDR3 sequences and most-parsimonious VDJ recombination scenarios were assigned using the TCRdist pipeline. In a later analysis, every TCR beta chain was defined by the combination of its CDR3 amino acid sequence and its V-gene family, and reads without a unique V-gene family were dropped. As a way to deal with suspected cross-contamination and a sequencing artifact, a later analysis dropped 592 nucleotide sequences that were highly shared and had low generation probability. For each public chain, a later analysis derived a clonal expansion index from normalized ranks of inferred template counts within each repertoire. A later analysis computed generation probabilities with a VDJ recombination model fitted to out-of-frame rearrangements, and checked the results against IGoR. In a later analysis, hypergeometric tests were used to score TCR-TCR, TCR-HLA and TCR-CMV co-occurrence, with a repertoire-size bias correction applied to TCR pairs. In a later analysis, false discovery rates were estimated by permuting HLA or CMV assignments 20 times. In a later analysis, co-occurring TCRs were grouped using DBSCAN, and TCRdist sequence similarity was added for clustering within HLA-allele-positive subsets. Repertoires with fewer than 30,000 or more than 120,000 public chains were left out of co-occurrence clustering, as were roughly five repertoires with anomalous nucleotide sharing. TCRdb mirrors the immuneACCESS table, restricted to in-frame sequences. Some clones are absent from its copies; in checked studies, under half trace to an unresolved V gene, and the reason for the others is unknown. Clonal size and the V and J genes are those of that table, whereas D and trimming came from the DNA. This sample has around 190,000 clones in its table, and approximately 79% of those were observed once. Of the sample, roughly 1.6% falls within the top ten clones.

Sample: PBMCs. This TCR was recovered from a woman aged 18-29 years in good health and CMV-seronegative. The rearrangement combines TRBV7-9 with TRBJ2-7; 6 matching bases give a weak D call of TRBD2. The CDR3 amino acid sequence is: CASSLAEISGPYEQYF. The sequence in DNA is TGTGCCAGCAGCTTAGCAGAGATTAGCGGTCCCTACGAGCAGTACTTC.